A single sample gave rise to the 8 T cell receptor beta chains below, sequenced in a study of radiation and T cells in renal cell carcinoma. Noted time point: blood 2 weeks post-SBRT. Treatment reported: 15 Gy SBRT to primary tumor, nephrectomy 4 weeks later. Assay: immunoSEQ multiplex PCR; the TCRdb copy retains only in-frame clones and omits some. There are approximately 75,000 clones in the sample; about 80% occur only once, and approximately 6% lies in the top ten. The specimen was blood, collected from a patient whose treatment included radiotherapy and nephrectomy. Every receptor here comes from a man between 60 and 70 years old with renal cell carcinoma.

The chain joins TRBV7-2 to TRBJ2-2, with TRBD2 as a possible D gene (5 bases). The CDR3 has 14 amino acids. Germline V CDR1 and CDR2: SGHTA, FQGNSA. Trimming took off 3 bases at V and 7 bases at J, with 12 bases between the two ends. The CDR3, as DNA: TGTGCCAGCAGCTTCGATTCCCGGGGCGGGGAGCTGTTTTTT. It is translated as CASSFDSRGGELFF. The full variable domain, with the rest looked up from reference TRBV7-2 and TRBJ2-2, is GAGVSQSPSNKVTEKGKDVELRCDPISGHTALYWYRQSLGQGLEFLIYFQGNSAPDKSGLPSDRFSAERTGGSVSTLTIQRTQQEDSAVYLCASSFDSRGGELFFGEGSRLTVL.

V gene TRBV6-1 combines with J gene TRBJ1-1; D not resolved. This CDR3 spans 13 amino acids. Deletions cut 7 bases from V and 4 bases from J, with 13 bases between. Germline CDR1 is MNHNS and CDR2 is SASEGT. The CDR3 sequence is CASKETPLTEAFF. The CDR3 DNA reads as TGTGCCAGCAAAGAAACGCCCCTCACTGAAGCTTTCTTT.

This clone turned up a few times. The chain has TRBV5-6 and TRBJ2-7, with no clear D. V was shortened by 4 bases and J by 4 bases, with 21 bases between the two germline ends. CDR3 size: 16 residues. The V gene's germline CDR1 is SGHDT and CDR2 YYEEEE. The CDR3 loop reads CASSPTGGGLFYEQYF. DNA of the CDR3: TGTGCCAGCAGCCCGACGGGCGGCGGCCTTTTTTACGAGCAGTACTTC. Drawing the rest from reference TRBV5-6 and TRBJ2-7, the complete variable domain is DAGVTQSPTHLIKTRGQQVTLRCSPKSGHDTVSWYQQALGQGPQFIFQYYEEEERQRGNFPDRFSGHQFPNYSSELNVNALLLGDSALYLCASSPTGGGLFYEQYFGPGTRLTVT.

The V call is TRBV28, the J call TRBJ2-7, with TRBD2 as a possible D gene (5 bases). The CDR3 is made up of 15 amino acids. The germline V gene encodes CDR1 MDHEN and CDR2 SYDVKM. With 1 base removed from V and 6 bases from J, the gap between germline ends came to 16 bases. This CDR3 reads CASSLLVRGLGEQYF. The CDR3 DNA reads as TGTGCCAGCAGTTTATTGGTACGAGGGTTGGGCGAGCAGTACTTC.

V gene TRBV6-5 combines with J gene TRBJ2-7; TRBD1 is a possible D gene (5 bases). This CDR3 spans 14 amino acids. V lost 0 bases and J 2 bases, leaving 8 bases between the germline ends. Germline lookup yields CDR1 MNHEY and CDR2 SVGAGI. CDR3 coding DNA: TGTGCCAGCAGTTACTCGGGGCCCGCCTACGAGCAGTACTTC. The encoded protein is CASSYSGPAYEQYF.

The chain couples TRBV4-1 to TRBJ2-1; possibly TRBD2 for D (6 bases). V shed 4 bases and J shed 6 bases, with 16 bases lying between them. The CDR3 is 15 residues long. Germline V gene lookup returns CDR1 MGHRA and CDR2 YSYEKL. The CDR3 nucleotides are TGCGCCAGCAGCCCTGGCCCCGGGACTCCCAATGAGCAGTTCTTC. Translating gives CASSPGPGTPNEQFF.

The chain couples TRBV14 to TRBJ2-3; the match to TRBD1 covers 8 bases. Germline-derived CDR1 and CDR2 are SGHDN and FVKESK. Trimming cost V 1 base and J 6 bases; bases outside gene matches: 0. The CDR3 runs 13 residues. The CDR3 bases are TGTGCCAGCAGCCAAGGACAGGGGGATACGCAGTATTTT. This sequence encodes CASSQGQGDTQYF.

The CDR3 DNA is TGTGCCAGCAGCTTGAGGAGTAGCGGGAGTTTTTACAATGAGCAGTTCTTC. Its translation: CASSLRSSGSFYNEQFF. This chain uses TRBV5-6 with TRBJ2-1; 9 nucleotides align to TRBD2. This CDR3 is 17 amino acids long. The germline gives CDR1 SGHDT, CDR2 YYEEEE. V was pared by 1 base and J by 4 bases, with 9 bases of the junction left unmatched.